Following are 25 T cell receptor beta chains from one sample sequenced in a study of T-cell memory formation after mild COVID-19. Via MiXCR, TCRdb re-called the 5' RACE reads, giving one row per CDR3 protein. The data show 160,000 or so distinct CDR3 sequences, with around 30% seen just once and about 12% held by the top ten. The sequenced sample consisted of PBMCs or a T cell subset sorted from them (not recorded which). The receptor set was obtained from an adult woman who had mild COVID-19 (a few samples of this study predate the infection). Cell type and time point are not known.

The gene calls are TRBV5-1 and TRBJ1-5; D possibly corresponds to TRBD1 (5 bases). Germline V gene data show CDR1 as SGHRS and CDR2 as YFSETQ. V was cut by 4 bases and J by 5 bases, with 13 bases left in between. The CDR3 consists of 14 residues. The CDR3 DNA reads TGCGCCAGCAGCCCAGGGCCGAGAGATCAGCCCCAGCATTTT. Protein sequence: CASSPGPRDQPQHF.

The CDR3 spells CASSYSSAVEQYF. CDR3 DNA sequence: TGTGCCAGCAGTTACTCCTCCGCTGTCGAGCAGTACTTC. V gene TRBV6-5 combines with J gene TRBJ2-7; D is ambiguous. The CDR3 covers 13 residues. Trimming pared 0 bases from V and 6 bases from J, leaving 9 bases between. Germline assignment: CDR1 MNHEY and CDR2 SVGAGI.

This clonotype was observed a few times. The J gene is TRBJ1-1, the V gene TRBV20-1, with D perhaps TRBD1 (5 bases). The CDR3 is made up of 14 amino acids. V shed 6 bases and J shed 4 bases, with 18 bases lying between them. The germline V gene encodes CDR1 DFQATT and CDR2 SNEGSKA (reference sequence). CDR3 bases: TGCAGTGCCAGGGAGGGACGAAAGGGCACTGAAGCTTTCTTT. This translates into CSAREGRKGTEAFF.

This chain joins TRBV14 and TRBJ2-3; TRBD2 matches at 11 bases. J was trimmed by 6 bases and V by 0 bases; bases with no gene match: 5. The CDR3 sequence is 16 residues long. The germline gives CDR1 SGHDN, CDR2 FVKESK. The CDR3 sequence: CASSQEIAGGPDTQYF. CDR3 DNA sequence: TGTGCCAGCAGCCAAGAGATAGCGGGGGGGCCTGATACGCAGTATTTT.

CDR3 nucleotide sequence: TGTGCCAGCAGCTCCTCAGACGGCCTGTACGAGCAGTACTTC. The encoded protein is CASSSSDGLYEQYF. The chain joins TRBV9 to TRBJ2-7, with D unresolved. Germline-derived CDR1 and CDR2 are SGDLS and YYNGEE. CDR3 size: 14 residues. Trimming left V 4 bases short and J 4 bases short, with 15 bases between.

This clonotype appeared a few times. The CDR3 spells CASTPPQGGSYNEQFF. The CDR3 DNA follows: TGTGCCAGCACCCCTCCTCAGGGGGGTTCCTACAATGAGCAGTTCTTC. The V gene is TRBV7-9, the J gene TRBJ2-1, with D possibly TRBD1 on 7 matching bases. The CDR3 has 16 residues. The V end was cut by 7 bases, the J end by 1 base, with 17 bases between. Per germline, CDR1 SEHNR and CDR2 FQNEAQ (reference sequence).

This clonotype was counted a few times. The chain recombines TRBV6-5 with TRBJ2-1, with D possibly TRBD2 on 6 matching bases. The CDR3 extends over 16 amino acids. In germline, CDR1 is MNHEY, CDR2 SVGAGI. The V end lost 0 bases, the J end lost 7 bases, and 16 bases lay between the germline ends. In DNA form, the CDR3 reads TGTGCCAGCAGTTACTCGATCTCGGGGGAAGTGAATGAGCAGTTCTTC. Residues: CASSYSISGEVNEQFF.

The rearrangement links TRBV7-2 to TRBJ2-1, with a possible D match to TRBD2 (7 bases). V dropped 5 bases and J dropped 15 bases, with 14 bases sitting between them. Germline V gene lookup returns CDR1 SGHTA and CDR2 FQGNSA. This CDR3 has 11 amino acids. CDR3 sequence reads: CASSRGLGGFF. In nucleotides, the CDR3 is TGTGCCAGCAGCAGAGGACTAGGGGGGTTCTTC.

The chain combines TRBV7-9 with TRBJ2-3; TRBD1 aligns across 10 bases. The length of the CDR3 is 15 residues. Germline values: CDR1 SEHNR, CDR2 FQNEAQ (reference sequence). The V and J ends lost 5 bases and 5 bases, in that order; junction bases with no gene match: 7. Written as DNA, the CDR3 is TGTGCCAGCAGCAGTAGACAGGGGGCGCGAGATACGCAGTATTTT. Translation gives CASSSRQGARDTQYF.

This clonotype was counted a few times. The rearrangement links TRBV24-1 to TRBJ2-1, with TRBD2 matching 14 bases. CDR1 and CDR2 from the germline V gene are KGHDR and SFDVKD. The CDR3 consists of 15 residues. The V gene end was trimmed by 3 bases and the J gene end by 9 bases; junction bases not matched to a gene: 3. CDR3 protein: CATSDVTSGRGEQFF. CDR3 DNA: TGTGCCACCAGTGATGTGACTAGCGGGAGGGGTGAGCAGTTCTTC.

This clonotype was recorded a few times. The chain combines TRBV29-1 with TRBJ2-7, with D perhaps given as TRBD1 or TRBD2 (5 bases each). Between the trimmed V and J ends, which lost 4 bases and 6 bases, there was a span of 13 bases. Germline values: CDR1 SQVTM, CDR2 ANQGSEA. This CDR3 spans 12 amino acids. This CDR3 reads CSVARARGEQYF. Here the CDR3 DNA reads TGCAGCGTTGCCAGGGCGAGGGGCGAGCAGTACTTC.

A remark on this clonotype: A clone one base away is much larger, so this may be a read error. The conserved final phenylalanine or tryptophan is absent from the CDR3, which likely points to a read error. This chain connects TRBV12-3 or TRBV12-4 to TRBJ2-7; D could derive from TRBD1 or TRBD2 (6 bases each). This CDR3 has 13 amino acids. The V end was cut by 4 bases, the J end by 4 bases, with 11 bases between. This CDR3 is CASSSGGPYEQYI. CDR3 DNA sequence: TGTGCCAGCAGTTCCGGGGGCCCTTACGAGCAGTACATC.

The rearrangement links TRBV7-2 to TRBJ2-1, with D perhaps TRBD2 (6 bases). Germline V CDR1 and CDR2: SGHTA, FQGNSA. This CDR3 has 16 residues. Trimming stripped 2 bases from V and 7 bases from J, with 18 bases between. In DNA form, the CDR3 reads TGTGCCAGCAGCTTATCCGCGGGACGTATGCGGAATGAGCAGTTCTTC. Translated, it gives CASSLSAGRMRNEQFF.

This clonotype turned up a few times. The chain links TRBV20-1 to TRBJ2-7; maybe TRBD2 (6 bases). The V and J ends lost 3 bases and 6 bases respectively, with 12 bases between them. The germline gives CDR1 DFQATT, CDR2 SNEGSKA (reference sequence). CDR3 length: 12 residues. The CDR3 nucleotides read TGCAGTGCTAGCCAGACTAGTGGCGAGCAGTACTTC. As protein: CSASQTSGEQYF.

This clonotype was counted a few times. V gene TRBV6-5 combines with J gene TRBJ2-3, with 16 bases matching TRBD2. CDR3 length: 21 amino acids. Trimming took 3 bases from V and 4 from J; bases not matched to a gene: 16. Germline loops: CDR1 MNHEY, CDR2 SVGAGI. CDR3 region: CASSYLQDLPGLAGGADTQYF. CDR3 sequence (DNA): TGTGCCAGCAGTTATCTCCAAGATCTCCCGGGACTAGCGGGAGGGGCAGATACGCAGTATTTT.

V and J are TRBV2 and TRBJ1-1; D remains unclear. V was cut by 6 bases and J by 5 bases, with 10 bases left in between. This CDR3 has 12 amino acids. Germline lookup yields CDR1 SNHLY and CDR2 FYNNEI. The CDR3 sequence is CASRGRLTEAFF. Written as DNA, the CDR3 is TGTGCCAGCAGAGGTAGGTTGACTGAAGCTTTCTTT.

The gene calls are TRBV7-9 and TRBJ2-1, with TRBD2 identical over 8 bases. The CDR3 is made up of 15 amino acids. Germline V gives CDR1 SEHNR, CDR2 FQNEAQ (reference sequence). With 3 bases clipped from V and 6 bases from J, the junction kept 7 bases outside the gene matches. This CDR3 is CASSFAGTSRNEQFF. DNA for the CDR3: TGTGCCAGCAGCTTCGCCGGGACTAGTCGCAATGAGCAGTTCTTC. Full variable domain (remainder filled in from reference TRBV7-9 and TRBJ2-1): DTGVSQNPRHKITKRGQNVTFRCDPISEHNRLYWYRQTLGQGPEFLTYFQNEAQLEKSRLLSDRFSAERPKGSFSTLEIQRTEQGDSAMYLCASSFAGTSRNEQFFGPGTRLTVL.

This clonotype was detected only a few times. This sequence joins TRBV5-1 and TRBJ2-3; 7 nucleotides align to TRBD1. The CDR3 contains 14 residues. V gave up 6 bases and J gave up 1 base; unmatched junction bases: 5. Per the germline V gene, CDR1 is SGHRS and CDR2 is YFSETQ. CDR3 nucleotides: TGCGCCAGCAATCCCACAGGGGGCACAGATACGCAGTATTTT. Its translation is CASNPTGGTDTQYF.

The chain links TRBV12-3 or TRBV12-4 to TRBJ1-5; 8 bases fit TRBD1. The CDR3 runs to 15 residues. The V segment lost 6 bases and the J segment 4 bases; nucleotides outside the gene matches: 8. CDR3 region: CASREGTGPNQPQHF. DNA of the CDR3: TGTGCCAGCAGGGAGGGGACAGGACCAAATCAGCCCCAGCATTTT.

This clonotype showed up just a few times. The J gene is TRBJ2-7, the V gene TRBV29-1; 8 bases are shared with TRBD1. J lost 2 bases, V lost 0 bases, and 6 bases had no gene match. The CDR3 runs 15 residues. Germline loops: CDR1 SQVTM, CDR2 ANQGSEA. The CDR3 region has the DNA TGCAGCGTTGAAGATCCGGGACAGGCCCCCTACGAGCAGTACTTC. Translated: CSVEDPGQAPYEQYF.

This chain joins TRBV10-3 and TRBJ2-7; 9 bases line up with TRBD1. The V gene end was trimmed by 3 bases and the J gene end by 3 bases; junction bases not matched to a gene: 9. Germline assignment: CDR1 ENHRY and CDR2 SYGVKD. This CDR3 has 16 residues. CDR3 in DNA: TGTGCCATCAGTGATTCGGGGACAGGGCAAATCTACGAGCAGTACTTC. Protein: CAISDSGTGQIYEQYF.

This clonotype was counted only a few times. CDR3 amino acids: CSARAQNTEAFF. In nucleotides, the CDR3 is TGCAGTGCTAGAGCCCAGAACACTGAAGCTTTCTTT. This chain uses TRBV20-1 with TRBJ1-1; D ambiguous. The CDR3 runs 12 residues. In germline, CDR1 is DFQATT, CDR2 SNEGSKA (reference sequence). V gave up 1 base and J gave up 1 base, with 4 bases separating them.

The chain recombines TRBV29-1 with TRBJ1-1; TRBD1 matches 8 bases. The CDR3 extends over 14 amino acids. V was pared by 5 bases and J by 0 bases, with 5 bases of the junction left unmatched. Germline V CDR1 and CDR2: SQVTM, ANQGSEA. The CDR3 DNA sequence: TGCAGCGTTCCACGGACAGGGCTGAACACTGAAGCTTTCTTT. Translation gives CSVPRTGLNTEAFF.

This clonotype was detected only a few times. V usage is TRBV7-2 and J usage is TRBJ1-1; D is perhaps TRBD1 (6 bases). Germline CDR1 reads SGHTA; CDR2 reads FQGNSA. This CDR3 is built from 14 residues. The V end lost 3 bases, the J end lost 4 bases, and 12 bases lay between the germline ends. CDR3 region: CASSLDSHLTEAFF. In nucleotides, the CDR3 is TGTGCCAGCAGCTTGGACAGTCACCTCACTGAAGCTTTCTTT.

This clonotype was detected once. The chain has TRBV12-3 or TRBV12-4 and TRBJ1-1, with D tentatively TRBD1 (5 bases). This CDR3 region has 14 residues. Trimming took 2 bases from V and 3 from J, leaving 10 bases between them. CDR3 region: CASSLLGLDTEAFF. The CDR3, as DNA: TGTGCCAGCAGTTTACTGGGGCTAGACACTGAAGCTTTCTTT.